This T cell receptor beta chain comes out of a study of vaccination and CD4 T cells after COVID-19. For the study at large: Post-COVID draws came a median approximately 93 days after diagnosis (range 35 to 161). Overall study results and limits: Spike mono-reactivity was evident in 304 of the 307 vaccine-specific clones derived from convalescent patients.

The CDR3 spans 15 residues. V was pared by 4 bases and J by 6 bases, with 2 bases of the junction left unmatched. CDR1 is MNHEY and CDR2 is SMNVEV in the germline V gene (reference sequence). This clonotype was observed a few times. The antigen is unknown. A single record per CDR3 protein comes from TCRdb applying MiXCR to the PCR reads. The table lists about 20,000 distinct CDR3 sequences, about 60% of them singletons. This specimen consisted of CD4+ T cells from blood, obtained after SARS-CoV-2 vaccination. The sequence was obtained from a human donor who had recovered from COVID-19. The V and J genes are TRBV27 and TRBJ2-2; TRBD2 matches 13 bases. CDR3 sequence (DNA): TGTGCCAGCAGTTCACTAGCGGGAGGGGCCGGGGAGCTGTTTTTT. It translates to CASSSLAGGAGELFF.